A selection of T cell receptor beta chains follows, all from one sample in a study of T cells in Graves' hyperthyroidism and ophthalmopathy. Via MiXCR, TCRdb re-called the multiplex PCR reads, giving one row per CDR3 protein. The sample has some 550,000 distinct CDR3 sequences, approximately 15% seen once. The sequencing sample was made of blood. These TCRs come from a woman aged 40 to 55 with Graves' ophthalmopathy. CDR3s include the opening cysteine and the closing phenylalanine or tryptophan. The D gene is left open where the match is weak. Some rows mark clone size as missing; the rest say once, few, many or name a class of expanded clone.

d_gene: -
abundance: many
j_gene: TRBJ1-2
v_gene: TRBV11-2
CDR3nt: TGTGCCAGCACGCGGGGGCGAACTAACTATGGCTACACCTTC
CDR3aa: CASTRGRTNYGYTF

d_gene: TRBD1
abundance: many
j_gene: TRBJ2-1
v_gene: TRBV7-6
CDR3nt: TGTGCCAGCAGCCGGGGAAAAACAGGACAGGGTCTCTACAATGAGCAGTTCTTC
CDR3aa: CASSRGKTGQGLYNEQFF

d_gene: -
abundance: many
j_gene: TRBJ2-7
v_gene: TRBV2
CDR3nt: TGTGCCAGCAGTGAAGAAACGGGAGACAACGAGCAGTACTTC
CDR3aa: CASSEETGDNEQYF

d_gene: -
abundance: many
j_gene: TRBJ1-3
v_gene: TRBV11-1
CDR3nt: TGTGCCAGCAGCTTATGGCGCTCTGGAAACACCATATATTTT
CDR3aa: CASSLWRSGNTIYF

d_gene: -
abundance: few
j_gene: TRBJ2-2
v_gene: TRBV6-1
CDR3nt: TGTGCCAGCAGCCACCTCCGTGGGACCGGGGAGCTGTTTTTT
CDR3aa: CASSHLRGTGELFF

d_gene: TRBD1
abundance: -
j_gene: TRBJ1-1
v_gene: TRBV5-1
CDR3nt: TGCGCCAGCAGCTTGGGCGGGACAGGGGGCGATAGTACTGAAGCTTTCTTT
CDR3aa: CASSLGGTGGDSTEAFF

d_gene: -
abundance: many
j_gene: TRBJ2-7
v_gene: TRBV2
CDR3nt: TGTGCCAGCAAGGACGGGGGAGCCCTACGAGAGCAGTACTTC
CDR3aa: CASKDGGALREQYF

d_gene: TRBD2
abundance: -
j_gene: TRBJ2-7
v_gene: TRBV3-1
CDR3nt: TGTGCCAGCAGCTACGCCGGGACTAGCGGCAACTACGAGCAGTACTTC
CDR3aa: CASSYAGTSGNYEQYF

d_gene: -
abundance: -
j_gene: TRBJ1-2
v_gene: TRBV28
CDR3nt: TGTGCCAGCAGTTTACAGGGTCCGAGGGGTGGCTACACCTTC
CDR3aa: CASSLQGPRGGYTF

d_gene: -
abundance: many
j_gene: TRBJ2-7
v_gene: TRBV12-3/TRBV12-4
CDR3nt: TGTGCCAGCAGTTTGGGCGACATAGCCTACGAGCAGTACTTC
CDR3aa: CASSLGDIAYEQYF

d_gene: -
abundance: many
j_gene: TRBJ1-2
v_gene: TRBV20-1
CDR3nt: TGCAGTGCTAAAATCGGAGGGGCAAACTATGGCTACACCTTC
CDR3aa: CSAKIGGANYGYTF

d_gene: -
abundance: few
j_gene: TRBJ2-3
v_gene: TRBV10-3
CDR3nt: TGTGCCATCAGTGAGCTAGCCCGCACAGATACGCAGTATTTT
CDR3aa: CAISELARTDTQYF

d_gene: -
abundance: many
j_gene: TRBJ1-4
v_gene: TRBV2
CDR3nt: TGTGCCAGCTTGCCACAGGGTGGGAATGAAAAACTGTTTTTT
CDR3aa: CASLPQGGNEKLFF

d_gene: -
abundance: many
j_gene: TRBJ1-1
v_gene: TRBV29-1
CDR3nt: TGCAGCGTTGTCCCCCTACAGGTTAAATTAATGAACACTGAAGCTTTCTTT
CDR3aa: CSVVPLQVKLMNTEAFF

d_gene: TRBD1
abundance: -
j_gene: TRBJ1-5
v_gene: TRBV10-3
CDR3nt: TGTGCCAGCAGTTCAACTCCGGGACAGGGAGTGGGTCAGCCCCAGCATTTT
CDR3aa: CASSSTPGQGVGQPQHF

d_gene: -
abundance: -
j_gene: TRBJ1-3
v_gene: TRBV19
CDR3nt: TGTGCCAGTACCCCACAGGGAGCTTTGTCTGGAAACACCATATATTTT
CDR3aa: CASTPQGALSGNTIYF

d_gene: TRBD1
abundance: few
j_gene: TRBJ2-3
v_gene: TRBV6-1
CDR3nt: TGTGCCAGCAGCCCGGGACAGGGGGAAGGGAGCACAGATACGCAGTATTTT
CDR3aa: CASSPGQGEGSTDTQYF

d_gene: -
abundance: -
j_gene: TRBJ2-1
v_gene: TRBV13
CDR3nt: TGTGCCAGCAGCTTCCGGGAGATTTCCTACAATGAGCAGTTCTTC
CDR3aa: CASSFREISYNEQFF

d_gene: TRBD2
abundance: -
j_gene: TRBJ2-5
v_gene: TRBV2
CDR3nt: TGTGCCAGCAGTGAACCGGGACTAGCAGAGACCCAGTACTTC
CDR3aa: CASSEPGLAETQYF

d_gene: -
abundance: few
j_gene: TRBJ2-1
v_gene: TRBV6-2/TRBV6-3
CDR3nt: TGTGCCAGCACCCCCATGGGGGGTGAGCAGTTCTTC
CDR3aa: CASTPMGGEQFF

d_gene: TRBD1
abundance: many
j_gene: TRBJ1-5
v_gene: TRBV7-8
CDR3nt: TGTGCCAGCAGCTTTGTACAGGGGGCACAGCCCCAGCATTTT
CDR3aa: CASSFVQGAQPQHF

d_gene: -
abundance: many
j_gene: TRBJ2-3
v_gene: TRBV11-2
CDR3nt: TGTGCCAGCAGCCCTTCGCTCGATACGCAGTATTTT
CDR3aa: CASSPSLDTQYF

d_gene: -
abundance: many
j_gene: TRBJ2-3
v_gene: TRBV27
CDR3nt: TGTGCCAGCAGTTTACTCGGGGGGCGCACAGATACGCAGTATTTT
CDR3aa: CASSLLGGRTDTQYF

d_gene: -
abundance: -
j_gene: TRBJ2-1
v_gene: TRBV18
CDR3nt: TGTGCCAGCTCACCCATAAGGGGGTCCTACAATGAGCAGTTCTTC
CDR3aa: CASSPIRGSYNEQFF

d_gene: -
abundance: -
j_gene: TRBJ1-1
v_gene: TRBV6-1
CDR3nt: TGTGCCAGCAGCAAAAGGGCCGGCCAGAACACTGAAGCTTTCTTT
CDR3aa: CASSKRAGQNTEAFF

d_gene: -
abundance: -
j_gene: TRBJ1-2
v_gene: TRBV3-1
CDR3nt: TGTGCCAGCAGCCATGGCGACCTTGGCTACACCTTC
CDR3aa: CASSHGDLGYTF

d_gene: TRBD1
abundance: -
j_gene: TRBJ2-5
v_gene: TRBV28
CDR3nt: TGTGCCAGCAGTTCCCCCGGGACAGGGGGCAGTGAGACCCAGTACTTC
CDR3aa: CASSSPGTGGSETQYF

d_gene: -
abundance: few
j_gene: TRBJ2-3
v_gene: TRBV27
CDR3nt: TGTGCCAGCAGTTTATCCGGGGGTGTGGGGGCTACGCAGTATTTT
CDR3aa: CASSLSGGVGATQYF

d_gene: TRBD1
abundance: few
j_gene: TRBJ1-6
v_gene: TRBV12-3/TRBV12-4
CDR3nt: TGTGCCAGCTCCCGGGACAGTATTTCACCCCTCCACTTT
CDR3aa: CASSRDSISPLHF

d_gene: -
abundance: -
j_gene: TRBJ2-2
v_gene: TRBV5-1
CDR3nt: TGCGCCAGCAGCTTGGGGATGGGCCAGGCCGGGGAGCTGTTTTTT
CDR3aa: CASSLGMGQAGELFF

d_gene: -
abundance: -
j_gene: TRBJ2-1
v_gene: TRBV2
CDR3nt: TGTGCCAGCAGTCGTGAACAAGGGTTGGATGAGCAGTTCTTC
CDR3aa: CASSREQGLDEQFF

d_gene: -
abundance: many
j_gene: TRBJ2-5
v_gene: TRBV20-1
CDR3nt: TGCAGTGCTAGAGGAGCTAGAAGTGAAGAGACCCAGTACTTC
CDR3aa: CSARGARSEETQYF

d_gene: -
abundance: many
j_gene: TRBJ1-2
v_gene: TRBV6-1
CDR3nt: TGTGCCAGCAGCCCCTCCTGGAAGGGCCAAAGCTATGGCTACACCTTC
CDR3aa: CASSPSWKGQSYGYTF

d_gene: -
abundance: many
j_gene: TRBJ2-3
v_gene: TRBV5-1
CDR3nt: TGCGCCAGCAGCTTGGACCTTGATGATACGCAGTATTTT
CDR3aa: CASSLDLDDTQYF

d_gene: -
abundance: many
j_gene: TRBJ2-7
v_gene: TRBV6-2/TRBV6-3
CDR3nt: TGTGCCAGCAGTCGAACCTCGGACAGTTCCTACGAGCAGTACTTC
CDR3aa: CASSRTSDSSYEQYF

d_gene: TRBD2
abundance: -
j_gene: TRBJ2-1
v_gene: TRBV7-3
CDR3nt: TGTGCCAGGGGTGACGATATAGCGGGGGCTCACAATGAGCAGTTCTTC
CDR3aa: CARGDDIAGAHNEQFF